Sequencing of this TCR beta chain was carried out in a study of T cell responses to AZD1222 COVID-19 vaccine. Points from the study as a whole: The span of vaccine-associated CD4 TCRs extended across spike, with dominance at 160-218 and 743-854. Once two AZD1222 doses were given, Spike-specific TCR breadth and depth went up.

Comment on this clone: Antigen: not known.

Sequencing was performed with immunoSEQ multiplex PCR; in TCRdb, only in-frame clones are kept and a portion is missing. Counted here are 90,000 to 95,000 clones, 65% to 90% occurring once; the ten biggest clones make up more than 8.5%. The sequences come from peripheral blood, collected on day 0 of AZD1222 vaccination. The sequence derives from an adult in good health.

CDR3 sequence (DNA): TGTGCCAGCAGCTATGACAGGGGAGGGACCGGGGAGCTGTTTTTT. It encodes CASSYDRGGTGELFF. J is TRBJ2-2 and V is TRBV7-2, with TRBD1 as a possible D gene (8 bases). Trimming left V 4 bases short and J 5 bases short, with 14 bases between. Germline lookup yields CDR1 SGHTA and CDR2 FQGNSA. The CDR3 has 15 residues.